The 28 T cell receptor beta chains below were found in one sample sequenced in a study of shared clonotypes between healthy human individuals. The data were produced by immunoSEQ multiplex PCR, yet TCRdb's version contains in-frame clones alone and is incomplete. This sample has about 1 million clones, with 65% to 75% found just once. Sequenced material: memory CD4+ T cells sorted from blood. Subset reported: CD45RA-negative fraction. Receptors originate from a man younger than 35 in good health.

V gene TRBV2 combines with J gene TRBJ2-5; perhaps TRBD2 as D (6 bases). The CDR3 spans 14 residues. The germline V gene encodes CDR1 SNHLY and CDR2 FYNNEI. The germline V and J ends were trimmed by 7 bases and 4 bases, with 16 bases remaining between them. CDR3 DNA sequence: TGTGCCAGCACCCAAGGGCGTAGCGGAGAGACCCAGTACTTC. Residues: CASTQGRSGETQYF. Based on the CDR3 plus reference TRBV2 and TRBJ2-5, the full variable domain is EPEVTQTPSHQVTQMGQEVILRCVPISNHLYFYWYRQILGQKVEFLVSFYNNEISEKSEIFDDQFSVERPDGSNFTLKIRSTKLEDSAMYFCASTQGRSGETQYFGPGTRLLVL.

The table lists this clone with a count of one. The J gene is TRBJ2-1, the V gene TRBV6-1; D uncertain. The germline gives CDR1 MNHNS, CDR2 SASEGT. The germline V and J ends were trimmed by 3 bases and 6 bases, with 21 bases remaining between them. The CDR3 covers 17 residues. This CDR3 reads CASSDRPRTATGNEQFF. CDR3 coding DNA: TGTGCCAGCAGTGACCGTCCTCGGACCGCGACCGGCAATGAGCAGTTCTTC.

This clone has just one count. This same CDR3 is encoded by further DNA sequences in the sample. The chain combines TRBV6-1 with TRBJ2-2; no reliable D call. Germline lookup yields CDR1 MNHNS and CDR2 SASEGT. Trimming cost V 8 bases and J 8 bases, with 6 bases left between them. The CDR3 is made up of 10 amino acids. This chain's CDR3 is CASGGGELFF. In DNA, the CDR3 is TGTGCCAGCGGTGGGGGGGAGCTGTTTTTT.

Ten or more counts support this clone. V is TRBV7-9 and J is TRBJ1-5; maybe TRBD1 (6 bases). In germline, CDR1 is SEHNR, CDR2 FQNEAQ (reference sequence). The CDR3 is made up of 14 amino acids. Trimming removed 3 bases at V and 2 bases at J, with 8 bases between. DNA of the CDR3: TGTGCCAGCAGCTTCTCAGGGGGCAATCAGCCCCAGCATTTT. Translating it yields CASSFSGGNQPQHF.

Comment on this clone: Within the sample, other DNA sequences also encode this same CDR3. This chain uses TRBV2 with TRBJ1-1; 11 nucleotides agree with TRBD1. This CDR3 has 14 amino acids. The V segment lost 6 bases and the J segment 4 bases; nucleotides outside the gene matches: 4. The germline V gene has CDR1 SNHLY and CDR2 FYNNEI. The CDR3 protein is CASSGQGASTEAFF. In DNA form, the CDR3 reads TGTGCCAGCAGCGGACAGGGGGCGAGCACTGAAGCTTTCTTT.

The chain couples TRBV10-1 to TRBJ2-1; D unresolved. V lost 0 bases, J lost 4 bases, and 13 bases lay in between. CDR3 size: 16 residues. Germline V gene data show CDR1 as WNHNN and CDR2 as SYGVQD (reference sequence). The CDR3 sequence: CASSESTLGIYNEQFF. The CDR3 DNA follows: TGCGCCAGCAGTGAGTCGACGCTAGGGATTTACAATGAGCAGTTCTTC.

In this sample, this clone turned up once. CDR3 nucleotide sequence: TGTGCCAGCAGTTCCTCGGGGCAGAACTATGGCTACACCTTC. As protein: CASSSSGQNYGYTF. This chain uses TRBV9 with TRBJ1-2; TRBD1 is a possible D gene (5 bases). The CDR3 is made up of 14 amino acids. V gave up 5 bases and J gave up 2 bases, with 13 bases separating them. Germline V gene data show CDR1 as SGDLS and CDR2 as YYNGEE.

This clone has just one count. This chain uses TRBV7-3 with TRBJ1-6; weak D call: TRBD1 (6 bases). CDR1 is SGHTA, CDR2 FQGTGA, per germline. V was cut by 0 bases and J by 8 bases, with 14 bases left in between. The CDR3 spans 16 residues. CDR3 sequence (DNA): TGTGCCAGCAGCTTAACGTTTACAGGGAGCCATTCACCCCTCCACTTT. It is translated as CASSLTFTGSHSPLHF.

The rearrangement links TRBV5-4 to TRBJ2-5, with 15 bases aligning to TRBD2. This CDR3 is built from 17 residues. The ends lost 2 bases at V and 4 bases at J; junction bases unmatched: 6. Germline-derived CDR1 and CDR2 are SGHNT and YYREEE (reference sequence). CDR3 coding DNA: TGTGCCAGCAGCTTAGGGGGACTAGCGGGAGGAGTAGAGACCCAGTACTTC. It specifies CASSLGGLAGGVETQYF.

The chain couples TRBV7-3 to TRBJ2-7; TRBD2 is a possible D gene (6 bases). Trimming stripped 0 bases from V and 5 bases from J, with 11 bases between. Germline V gives CDR1 SGHTA, CDR2 FQGTGA. The CDR3 sequence is 14 residues long. DNA for the CDR3: TGTGCCAGCAGCTTAACTGGCGGGGCAGACGAGCAGTACTTC. Translation gives CASSLTGGADEQYF. The full variable domain, completed using reference TRBV7-3 and TRBJ2-7, is GAGVSQTPSNKVTEKGKYVELRCDPISGHTALYWYRQSLGQGPEFLIYFQGTGAADDSGLPNDRFFAVRPEGSVSTLKIQRTERGDSAVYLCASSLTGGADEQYFGPGTRLTVT.

This rearrangement joins TRBV5-1 to TRBJ2-3; D is perhaps TRBD1 (6 bases). Germline CDR1 is SGHRS and CDR2 is YFSETQ. The CDR3 covers 15 residues. V shed 4 bases and J shed 4 bases, with 16 bases lying between them. The CDR3, as DNA: TGCGCCAGCAGCGTCCAGGGGCGAGGAGCAGATACGCAGTATTTT. This gives the protein CASSVQGRGADTQYF. The full variable domain, in which reference TRBV5-1 and TRBJ2-3 provide the parts outside the CDR3, is KAGVTQTPRYLIKTRGQQVTLSCSPISGHRSVSWYQQTPGQGLQFLFEYFSETQRNKGNFPGRFSGRQFSNSRSEMNVSTLELGDSALYLCASSVQGRGADTQYFGPGTRLTVL.

This clone was seen just once. The chain recombines TRBV28 with TRBJ2-5, with D unclear. The V end was cut by 6 bases, the J end by 0 bases, with 11 bases between. Germline lookup yields CDR1 MDHEN and CDR2 SYDVKM. There are 14 residues in the CDR3. In DNA, the CDR3 is TGTGCCAGCAGCCTTGGGAATTACCAAGAGACCCAGTACTTC. Amino acid sequence: CASSLGNYQETQYF.

The chain combines TRBV6-6 with TRBJ1-6; the match to TRBD1 covers 7 bases. Germline trimming cut 7 bases from V and 11 bases from J; bases unmatched to any gene: 11. CDR1 is MNHNY and CDR2 is SVGAGI in the germline V gene (reference sequence). This CDR3 contains 14 residues. This CDR3 is CASTVDRVNTPLHF. CDR3 DNA sequence: TGTGCCAGCACGGTCGACAGGGTCAATACACCCCTCCACTTT.

This clone was seen ten or more times. V and J are TRBV10-1 and TRBJ2-5, with D possibly being TRBD1 or TRBD2 (6 bases each). CDR3 length equals 13 residues. With 8 bases removed from V and 5 bases from J, the gap between germline ends came to 15 bases. From germline, CDR1 is WNHNN and CDR2 SYGVQD (reference sequence). CDR3 nucleotide sequence: TGCGCCAGCTCCTGGGGGGCCGGGGAGACCCAGTACTTC. Translation gives CASSWGAGETQYF.

The J gene is TRBJ2-7, the V gene TRBV28, with 7 bases fitting TRBD1. This CDR3 comprises 15 residues. V shed 2 bases, J shed 7 bases, and the junction held 11 bases outside the gene matches. Germline lookup yields CDR1 MDHEN and CDR2 SYDVKM. CDR3 sequence: CASSLGSRTGPEQYF. CDR3 in DNA: TGTGCCAGCAGTTTAGGGAGCCGGACAGGCCCGGAGCAGTACTTC.

This sequence joins TRBV28 and TRBJ1-2; 10 bases align to TRBD1. In germline, CDR1 is MDHEN, CDR2 SYDVKM. The ends lost 8 bases at V and 4 bases at J; junction bases unmatched: 10. This CDR3 comprises 15 residues. CDR3 amino acids: CASGGQGSLGYGYTF. CDR3 nucleotides: TGTGCCAGCGGGGGACAGGGGTCACTAGGCTATGGCTACACCTTC.

This rearrangement joins TRBV10-3 to TRBJ1-1; D unresolved. The CDR3 totals 15 residues. Per germline, CDR1 ENHRY and CDR2 SYGVKD. V lost 6 bases to trimming and J lost 0 bases, with 14 bases between them. CDR3 DNA sequence: TGTGCCATCAGCAGAGAGACGGGTATGAACACTGAAGCTTTCTTT. Amino acids: CAISRETGMNTEAFF.

V usage is TRBV5-1 and J usage is TRBJ2-3; unclear D gene. The CDR3 consists of 13 residues. Germline CDR1 and CDR2: SGHRS and YFSETQ. Trimming removed 6 bases from V and 4 bases from J, with 12 bases in between. DNA for the CDR3: TGCGCCAGCATGAACATAAACTCAGATACGCAGTATTTT. Translated, it gives CASMNINSDTQYF.

Notes on this clone: The sample holds other DNA sequences that translate to the same CDR3. The chain uses TRBV19 and TRBJ1-5; D not certain. CDR1 is LNHDA, CDR2 SQIVND, per germline (reference sequence). Trimming removed 2 bases from V and 4 bases from J, with 3 bases in between. The CDR3 has 12 amino acids. This CDR3 is CASSIQNQPQHF. In nucleotides, the CDR3 is TGTGCCAGTAGTATACAAAATCAGCCCCAGCATTTT.

J is TRBJ2-7 and V is TRBV4-2, with 9 positions matching TRBD2. V lost 3 bases, J lost 6 bases, and 12 bases stayed unmatched. In germline, CDR1 is LGHNA, CDR2 YNFKEQ. The length of the CDR3 is 16 residues. Here the CDR3 reads CASSQGLGTSPSEQYF. DNA of the CDR3: TGTGCCAGCAGCCAGGGACTCGGGACTAGCCCGAGCGAGCAGTACTTC.

The chain has TRBV19 and TRBJ2-6; tentative D call: TRBD2 (6 bases). Looked up from germline, CDR1 is LNHDA and CDR2 is SQIVND (reference sequence). Trimming shortened V by 6 bases and J by 2 bases, and 17 bases separated the two germline ends. The CDR3 is made up of 17 amino acids. The CDR3 sequence is CASSLTGGNAGANVLTF. The CDR3, as DNA: TGTGCCAGTAGCCTCACTGGGGGGAACGCTGGGGCCAACGTCCTGACTTTC.

The genes are TRBV7-3 and TRBJ2-1, with D perhaps matching TRBD2 (6 bases). The CDR3 extends over 15 amino acids. The V gene lost 3 bases and the J gene lost 7 bases, with 16 bases spanning the gap. The germline gives CDR1 SGHTA, CDR2 FQGTGA. CDR3 DNA sequence: TGTGCCAGCAGCTTTTCCCCGGGGGTGGGTAATGAGCAGTTCTTC. Its protein is CASSFSPGVGNEQFF.

The chain joins TRBV12-1 to TRBJ2-2; no DNA check was done on the table's D call, TRBD2. TRBV12-1 is described as a pseudogene. CDR3 length: 15 amino acids. CDR3 nucleotides: TGTGCCAGCAGCTCACCCGCCAAGCGCACCGGGGAGCTGTTTTTT. It encodes CASSSPAKRTGELFF.

This clone was recorded only once. The rearrangement links TRBV30 to TRBJ1-1; D unclear. CDR1 is GTSNPN, CDR2 SVGIG, per germline (reference sequence). The CDR3 covers 13 residues. Trimming stripped 4 bases from V and 1 base from J, with 10 bases between. The CDR3 DNA reads as TGTGCCTGGATGACGGGGAGGAACACTGAAGCTTTCTTT. Its translation is CAWMTGRNTEAFF.

In its sample, this clone was seen once. The chain employs TRBV5-1 and TRBJ2-1, with unresolved D. This CDR3 is built from 14 residues. Between the trimmed V and J ends, which lost 0 bases and 9 bases, there was a span of 13 bases. Per the germline V gene, CDR1 is SGHRS and CDR2 is YFSETQ. The CDR3 region is CASSLAPGSGEQFF. DNA for the CDR3: TGCGCCAGCAGCTTGGCACCCGGGTCCGGTGAGCAGTTCTTC.

The chain uses TRBV2 and TRBJ2-2; 7 bases match TRBD2. This CDR3 has 16 residues. J was trimmed by 6 bases and V by 1 base; bases with no gene match: 8. Per germline, CDR1 SNHLY and CDR2 FYNNEI. The chain's CDR3 is CASSEVGTTVSGELFF. The CDR3 DNA reads as TGTGCCAGCAGTGAAGTCGGGACTACCGTCTCCGGGGAGCTGTTTTTT.

This clone occurred once. V is TRBV2 and J is TRBJ1-1; tentative D call: TRBD1 (6 bases). V was shortened by 4 bases and J by 1 base, with 16 bases between the two germline ends. From germline, CDR1 is SNHLY and CDR2 FYNNEI. This CDR3 region has 16 residues. CDR3 in DNA: TGTGCCAGCAGTGTTAACATGGACAGTCCGAACACTGAAGCTTTCTTT. It translates to CASSVNMDSPNTEAFF.

The chain carries TRBV2 and TRBJ1-1; the match to TRBD1 covers 7 bases. Trimming removed 7 bases from V and 5 bases from J; junction bases left unmatched: 13. CDR1 and CDR2 (germline): SNHLY, FYNNEI. CDR3 length: 15 amino acids. DNA for the CDR3: TGTGCCAGCATCCGGTCGTCAGGGGGAAGTACTGAAGCTTTCTTT. Its protein product is CASIRSSGGSTEAFF.